This T cell receptor (beta chain) was observed in a study of OX40 agonist ivuxolimab in advanced cancers. Study background: Partial responses were observed in three patients, of whom one had hepatocellular carcinoma and two had cutaneous melanoma.

Using immunoSEQ multiplex PCR, the repertoire was profiled, and TCRdb retains in-frame clones only, with some absent. The sample lists around 86,000 clones, roughly 91% occurring once. Anyone with autoimmune disease history or systemic immunosuppression was excluded. V shed 2 bases and J 4 bases; nucleotides not matched to a gene: 8. The germline gives CDR1 SGHTA, CDR2 FQGNSA. The CDR3 contains 16 residues. This clonotype was obtained from an adult with an advanced solid tumor such as melanoma, head and neck, liver or kidney cancer. This rearrangement joins TRBV7-2 to TRBJ2-3; TRBD2 matches 8 bases. The sequenced sample was CD4+ or CD8+ T cells sorted from blood, obtained in a trial of the OX40 agonist ivuxolimab. CDR3 in DNA: TGTGCCAGCAGCTTACTCAACGGGGGGGCCCCAGATACGCAGTATTTT. Amino acids: CASSLLNGGAPDTQYF.